One TCR beta chain is described in this entry. This specimen belongs to a study of CD8 T cells in Susac syndrome. RNA totalling about 0.5 to 1 ug underwent reverse transcription with random hexamers. Amplification of TCR beta CDR3 by immunoSEQ multiplex PCR spanned 54 Vbeta and 13 Jbeta. One entry per CDR3 protein results from TCRdb running MiXCR on the immunoSEQ multiplex PCR reads. The table records about 300,000 distinct CDR3 sequences, 65% to 90% of them present only once. CD8+ and CD4+ T cells from blood underwent TCR beta sequencing, which was carried out in a high-throughput format. The multiple sclerosis controls consisted of treatment-naive patients with relapsing-remitting disease, either stable or active. Negative isolation was used for CD8+ and CD4+ T cells and FACS enrichment for TEMRA cells. The V gene lost 6 bases and the J gene lost 7 bases, with 16 bases spanning the gap. The CDR3 covers 14 residues.

This TCR came from a human donor with multiple sclerosis. The specimen sequenced was CD8+ T cells from PBMCs. The chain carries TRBV12-3 or TRBV12-4 and TRBJ2-1; D gene ambiguous. Here the CDR3 DNA reads TGTGCCAGCAGGCGACCAGAAAAATTAAATGAGCAGTTCTTC. This translates into CASRRPEKLNEQFF.